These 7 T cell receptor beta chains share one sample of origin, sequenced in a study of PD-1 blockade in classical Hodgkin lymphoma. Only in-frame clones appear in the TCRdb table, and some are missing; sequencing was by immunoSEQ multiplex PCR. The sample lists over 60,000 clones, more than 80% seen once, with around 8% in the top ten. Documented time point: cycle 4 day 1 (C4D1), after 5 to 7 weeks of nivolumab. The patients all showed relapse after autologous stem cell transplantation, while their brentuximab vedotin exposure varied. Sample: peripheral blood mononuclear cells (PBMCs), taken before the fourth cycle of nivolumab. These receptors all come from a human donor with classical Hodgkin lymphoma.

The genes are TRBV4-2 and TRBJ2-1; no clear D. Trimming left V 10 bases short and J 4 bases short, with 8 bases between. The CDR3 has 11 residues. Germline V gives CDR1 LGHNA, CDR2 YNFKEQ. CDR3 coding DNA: TGTGCCACCTCTAGATACAATGAGCAGTTCTTC. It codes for CATSRYNEQFF.

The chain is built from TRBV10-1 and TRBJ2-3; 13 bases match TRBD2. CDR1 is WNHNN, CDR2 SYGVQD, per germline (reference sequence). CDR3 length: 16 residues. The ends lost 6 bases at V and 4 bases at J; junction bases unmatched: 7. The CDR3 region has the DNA TGCGCCAGCAGCCGTCGACTAGCGGGGGGCGCAGATACGCAGTATTTT. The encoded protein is CASSRRLAGGADTQYF.

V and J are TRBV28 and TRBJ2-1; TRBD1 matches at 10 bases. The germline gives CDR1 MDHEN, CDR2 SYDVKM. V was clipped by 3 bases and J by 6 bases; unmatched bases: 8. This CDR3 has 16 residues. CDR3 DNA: TGTGCCAGCAGTTTCACCGGGACAGGGGAGACCAATGAGCAGTTCTTC. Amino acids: CASSFTGTGETNEQFF. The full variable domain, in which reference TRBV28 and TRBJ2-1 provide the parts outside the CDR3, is DVKVTQSSRYLVKRTGEKVFLECVQDMDHENMFWYRQDPGLGLRLIYFSYDVKMKEKGDIPEGYSVSREKKERFSLILESASTNQTSMYLCASSFTGTGETNEQFFGPGTRLTVL.

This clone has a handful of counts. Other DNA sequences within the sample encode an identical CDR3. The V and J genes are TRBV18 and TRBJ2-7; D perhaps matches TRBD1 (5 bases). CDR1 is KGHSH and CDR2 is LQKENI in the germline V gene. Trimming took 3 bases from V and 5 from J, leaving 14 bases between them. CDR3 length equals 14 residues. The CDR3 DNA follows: TGTGCCAGCTCACCCCTAGGCAGGGAAAACGAGCAGTACTTC. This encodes CASSPLGRENEQYF.

CDR3 nucleotide sequence: TGTGCCAGCAGCCCCCGGGACAGGGGGCGCGGAGCTTTCTTT. It translates to CASSPRDRGRGAFF. The chain uses TRBV21-1 and TRBJ1-1; the table assigns TRBD1, which was not confirmed against the DNA. TRBV21-1 is an annotated pseudogene. CDR3 length equals 14 residues.

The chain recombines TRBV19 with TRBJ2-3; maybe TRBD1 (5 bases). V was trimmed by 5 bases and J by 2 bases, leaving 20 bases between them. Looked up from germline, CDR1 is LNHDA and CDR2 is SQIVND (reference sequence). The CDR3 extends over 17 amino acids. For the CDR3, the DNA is TGTGCCAGTAGTGGGGCCCGACACCCACCGTTCACAGATACGCAGTATTTT. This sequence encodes CASSGARHPPFTDTQYF.

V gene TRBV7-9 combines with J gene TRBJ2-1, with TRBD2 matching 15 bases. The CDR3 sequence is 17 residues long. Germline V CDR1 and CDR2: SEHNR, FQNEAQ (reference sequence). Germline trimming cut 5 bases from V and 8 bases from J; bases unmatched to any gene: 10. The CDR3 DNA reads TGTGCCAGCAGCCGGACTAGCGGGAGGGGTCAATCCGATGAGCAGTTCTTC. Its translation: CASSRTSGRGQSDEQFF.